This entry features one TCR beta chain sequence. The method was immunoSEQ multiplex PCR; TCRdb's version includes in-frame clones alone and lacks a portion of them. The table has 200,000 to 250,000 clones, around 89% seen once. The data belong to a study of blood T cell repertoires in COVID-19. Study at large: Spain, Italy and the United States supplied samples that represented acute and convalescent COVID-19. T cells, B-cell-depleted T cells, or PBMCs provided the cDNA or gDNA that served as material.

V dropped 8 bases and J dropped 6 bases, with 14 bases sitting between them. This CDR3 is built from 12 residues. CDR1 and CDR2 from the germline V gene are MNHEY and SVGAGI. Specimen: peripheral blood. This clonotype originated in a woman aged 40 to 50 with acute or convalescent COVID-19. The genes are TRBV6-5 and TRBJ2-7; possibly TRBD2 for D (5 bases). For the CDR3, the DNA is TGTGCCAGCCGGGATAGCGCTCTCGAGCAGTACGTC. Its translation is CASRDSALEQYV.